These 22 T cell receptor beta chains came from one sample sequenced in a study of neurological immune-mediated disorders. TCRdb passed the 5' RACE reads through MiXCR, listing each CDR3 protein once. The profile shows about 77,000 distinct CDR3 sequences, around a tenth of them singletons. The sample consisted of PBMCs. These receptors originate from a man aged 50 to 59 in good health.

In its sample, this clonotype was seen many times. The chain carries TRBV6-2 or TRBV6-3 and TRBJ2-2; no reliable D call. This CDR3 is built from 13 residues. The germline gives CDR1 MNHEY, CDR2 SVGEGT. Deletions cut 8 bases from V and 3 bases from J, with 10 bases between. The CDR3 DNA reads as TGTGCCAGCGGGCAGTACTACACCGGGGAGCTGTTTTTT. It is translated as CASGQYYTGELFF.

Many counts were recorded for this clonotype. V is TRBV11-2 and J is TRBJ2-5; 7 bases are a match to TRBD2. The junction had 7 bases not matched to a gene; V was cut back by 2 bases and J by 1 base. CDR1 and CDR2 (germline): SGHAT, FQNNGV. The CDR3 covers 16 residues. CDR3 DNA: TGTGCCAGCAGCTTATTAGGCGGGGGAATCCAAGAGACCCAGTACTTC. Protein sequence: CASSLLGGGIQETQYF.

This clonotype was seen at least ten times. The chain links TRBV7-2 to TRBJ1-5; perhaps TRBD1 as D (5 bases). CDR1 and CDR2 (germline): SGHTA, FQGNSA. With 3 bases removed from V and 1 base from J, the gap between germline ends came to 7 bases. This CDR3 spans 14 amino acids. In DNA, the CDR3 is TGTGCCAGCAGCTTGGAGGGGAGCAATCAGCCCCAGCATTTT. It encodes CASSLEGSNQPQHF.

This clonotype was recorded many times. This chain uses TRBV5-1 with TRBJ2-7, with TRBD2 matching 11 bases. The V gene's germline CDR1 is SGHRS and CDR2 YFSETQ. This CDR3 region has 14 residues. V shed 5 bases, J shed 0 bases, and the junction held 1 base outside the gene matches. The CDR3 DNA sequence: TGCGCCAGCAGACTAGCGGGGGACTCCTACGAGCAGTACTTC. It encodes CASRLAGDSYEQYF. Based on the CDR3 plus reference TRBV5-1 and TRBJ2-7, the full variable domain is KAGVTQTPRYLIKTRGQQVTLSCSPISGHRSVSWYQQTPGQGLQFLFEYFSETQRNKGNFPGRFSGRQFSNSRSEMNVSTLELGDSALYLCASRLAGDSYEQYFGPGTRLTVT.

The rearrangement joins TRBV7-2 to TRBJ2-3; D is possibly TRBD1 (5 bases). Germline-derived CDR1 and CDR2 are SGHTA and FQGNSA. This CDR3 has 14 amino acids. The V gene lost 1 base and the J gene lost 4 bases, with 9 bases spanning the gap. CDR3 amino acids: CASSLGGRADTQYF. The DNA of the CDR3 is TGTGCCAGCAGCTTAGGGGGCAGGGCAGATACGCAGTATTTT.

To note about this clonotype: A junction boundary mismatches the germline segment, possibly from a read error. The chain has TRBV2 and TRBJ2-5; the D gene is possibly TRBD2 (6 bases). The CDR3 covers 15 residues. Germline CDR1 and CDR2: SNHLY and FYNNEI. CDR3 loop: CASRLGGVNQETKYF. CDR3 DNA: TGTGCCAGCAGGCTCGGAGGGGTAAACCAAGAGACCAAGTACTTC.

The table lists this clonotype with many counts. The rearrangement joins TRBV20-1 to TRBJ1-2; D gene ambiguous. CDR3 size: 12 residues. CDR1 DFQATT and CDR2 SNEGSKA come from the germline V gene (reference sequence). The V and J ends lost 3 bases and 6 bases respectively, with 11 bases between them. CDR3 nucleotides: TGCAGTGCTAGTCTCGGGCAGAATGGCTACACCTTC. It translates to CSASLGQNGYTF.

The table lists this clonotype with many counts. The V gene is TRBV5-1, the J gene TRBJ2-2; 14 positions agree with TRBD2. Losses at the gene ends were 4 bases for V and 6 bases for J; bases not matched to a gene: 8. This CDR3 contains 17 residues. CDR1 SGHRS and CDR2 YFSETQ come from the germline V gene. CDR3 amino acids: CASSQGTSGSSAGELFF. As DNA, the CDR3 is TGCGCCAGCAGCCAGGGGACTAGCGGGAGTTCCGCCGGGGAGCTGTTTTTT.

This clonotype was counted ten times or more. The genes are TRBV5-5 and TRBJ2-5; a possible D gene is TRBD2 (6 bases). The V and J ends lost 4 bases and 3 bases respectively, with 13 bases between them. The CDR3 extends over 14 amino acids. CDR1 is SGHKS and CDR2 is YYEKEE in the germline V gene (reference sequence). The CDR3 coding sequence is TGTGCCAGCAGCAGGAGGGGACTGGAAGAGACCCAGTACTTC. Encoded protein: CASSRRGLEETQYF.

This clonotype was detected ten times or more. The gene calls are TRBV14 and TRBJ2-7, with TRBD1 matching 7 bases. The CDR3 is 14 residues long. CDR1 is SGHDN and CDR2 is FVKESK in the germline V gene. V dropped 2 bases and J dropped 5; count of bases not matched to a gene: 6. The DNA of the CDR3 is TGTGCCAGCAGCCAAAACAGGGGTAGAAACGAGCAGTACTTC. Protein: CASSQNRGRNEQYF.

This clonotype has at least ten counts. The rearrangement uses TRBV19 and TRBJ2-1, with TRBD2 identical over 7 bases. The CDR3 is made up of 13 amino acids. Germline CDR1 is LNHDA and CDR2 is SQIVND (reference sequence). The V segment lost 4 bases and the J segment 15 bases; nucleotides outside the gene matches: 12. CDR3 nucleotide sequence: TGTGCCAGTAGTACCCGGGAGGCCGCTTCTCGGTTCTTC. This translates into CASSTREAASRFF.

This clonotype occurred a few times. V gene TRBV29-1 combines with J gene TRBJ2-5, with 14 nucleotides matching TRBD2. Germline trimming cut 4 bases from V and 4 bases from J; bases unmatched to any gene: 5. In germline, CDR1 is SQVTM, CDR2 ANQGSEA. The CDR3 is 15 residues long. Here the CDR3 DNA reads TGCAGCGTTGCCTCCGGGACTAGCGGGAGAGAGACCCAGTACTTC. It codes for CSVASGTSGRETQYF.

This clonotype was picked up many times. The gene calls are TRBV28 and TRBJ2-3, with no clear D. Trimming took 1 base from V and 5 from J, leaving 13 bases between them. The CDR3 sequence is 15 residues long. The V gene's germline CDR1 is MDHEN and CDR2 SYDVKM. The CDR3 DNA is TGTGCCAGCAGTTTATTGTCGGGTAGTGGAGATACGCAGTATTTT. Translation: CASSLLSGSGDTQYF.

In this sample, this clonotype turned up many times. The V call is TRBV6-6, the J call TRBJ2-7; TRBD2 matches at 14 bases. This CDR3 has 14 amino acids. V lost 8 bases to trimming and J lost 3 bases; unmatched junction nucleotides: 3. Germline lookup yields CDR1 MNHNY and CDR2 SVGAGI (reference sequence). The CDR3 DNA is TGTGCCAGCGGGACTAGCGGGAGTAGCTACGAGCAGTACTTC. Its translation is CASGTSGSSYEQYF.

In this sample, this clonotype turned up many times. V gene TRBV9 combines with J gene TRBJ2-7; D not certain. The CDR3 contains 15 residues. Germline CDR1 is SGDLS and CDR2 is YYNGEE. V gave up 0 bases and J gave up 0 bases, with 10 bases separating them. The CDR3 bases are TGTGCCAGCAGCGTAGCTGGTAACCCCTCCTACGAGCAGTACTTC. Residues: CASSVAGNPSYEQYF.

This clonotype showed up many times. The V and J genes are TRBV20-1 and TRBJ2-7; 9 positions match TRBD2. Germline CDR1 reads DFQATT; CDR2 reads SNEGSKA (reference sequence). The CDR3 is 14 residues long. J was trimmed by 2 bases and V by 4 bases; bases with no gene match: 6. The CDR3, as DNA: TGCAGTGCTACTAGCGGGATTGGGACCTACGAGCAGTACTTC. The encoded protein is CSATSGIGTYEQYF.

This clonotype occurred many times. The genes are TRBV4-2 and TRBJ2-5, with 7 nucleotides matching TRBD1. V lost 1 base, J lost 3 bases, and 8 bases stayed unmatched. The CDR3 spans 16 residues. Germline V gives CDR1 LGHNA, CDR2 YNFKEQ. The CDR3 bases are TGTGCCAGCAGCCAAGTGGGACAGAGAACCGAAGAGACCCAGTACTTC. Translating gives CASSQVGQRTEETQYF.

This clonotype was seen many times. This chain links TRBV5-1 with TRBJ2-7; TRBD2 might be the D (5 bases). Germline CDR1 reads SGHRS; CDR2 reads YFSETQ. V lost 5 bases, J lost 0 bases, and 21 bases lay in between. The CDR3 length is 17 residues. This CDR3 is CASRPNPGADPSYEQYF. The CDR3 DNA reads TGCGCCAGCAGACCGAACCCTGGAGCGGACCCCTCCTACGAGCAGTACTTC.

This clonotype was found many times. V usage is TRBV12-3 or TRBV12-4 and J usage is TRBJ1-5, with 10 nucleotides matching TRBD1. Unmatched junction bases numbered 9, after V lost 5 bases and J lost 5 bases. This CDR3 region has 16 residues. This CDR3 is CASSTPTGTGDQPQHF. DNA of the CDR3: TGTGCCAGCAGTACCCCAACCGGGACAGGGGATCAGCCCCAGCATTTT.

This chain links TRBV5-5 with TRBJ2-1; no clear D gene. Germline values: CDR1 SGHKS, CDR2 YYEKEE (reference sequence). V was pared by 5 bases and J by 4 bases, with 13 bases between. There are 14 residues in the CDR3. The CDR3 loop is CASSFRISYNEQFF. The CDR3 DNA reads TGTGCCAGCAGTTTCCGTATTAGTTACAATGAGCAGTTCTTC.

This clonotype was detected many times. The chain combines TRBV20-1 with TRBJ2-4; D perhaps matches TRBD1 (6 bases). The CDR3 is 17 residues long. Germline V gene data show CDR1 as DFQATT and CDR2 as SNEGSKA (reference sequence). Between the trimmed V and J ends, which lost 0 bases and 3 bases, there was a span of 18 bases. The CDR3, as DNA: TGCAGTGCTAGAGAAACAGGGCGGGCCCAATTCAAAAACATTCAGTACTTC. This gives the protein CSARETGRAQFKNIQYF.

This clonotype was counted many times. The chain links TRBV13 to TRBJ2-1; 7 bases agree with TRBD2. CDR1 and CDR2 from the germline V gene are PRHDT and FYEKMQ (reference sequence). The CDR3 sequence is 16 residues long. The J segment lost 2 bases and the V segment lost 6 bases, leaving 10 bases of the junction unmatched. The CDR3 region is CASSPLNLAAYNEQFF. DNA of the CDR3: TGTGCCAGCAGTCCTTTGAATCTAGCGGCCTACAATGAGCAGTTCTTC.